These T cell receptor beta chains were read from a single sample in a study of cytomegalovirus exposure and HLA in healthy donors. The table came from immunoSEQ multiplex PCR; TCRdb's copy has only in-frame clones and leaves some out. In the table there are over 100,000 clones, about 60% of which are singletons. Sequenced material: PBMCs. These TCRs come from a woman younger than 45 in good health and CMV-seronegative. Both conserved end residues are part of each CDR3. D genes are given only for firm matches. Only part of the rows carry a size: once, few, many, or a class if the clone is expanded.

>-|TRBV2|-|TRBJ2-1|15
TGTGCCAGCAGTGGAGGGACATCCCTGTTGGATGAGCAGTTCTTC
CASSGGTSLLDEQFF
>-|TRBV7-3|-|TRBJ2-5|14
TGTGCCAGCAGCTTATTTGGCAGGGAAGAGACCCAGTACTTC
CASSLFGREETQYF
>-|TRBV30|-|TRBJ2-3|13
TGTGCCTGGAGTTTCTCTAGCACAGATACGCAGTATTTT
CAWSFSSTDTQYF
>-|TRBV29-1|-|TRBJ1-1|12
TGCAGCGTCCGAGGTTTGGACACTGAAGCTTTCTTT
CSVRGLDTEAFF
>-|TRBV7-2|once|TRBJ1-2|14
TGTGCCAGCAGAAATGGACAAAATAACTATGGCTACACCTTC
CASRNGQNNYGYTF
>-|TRBV7-8|-|TRBJ1-2|14
TGTGCCAGCAGCTTGACAGCGAACAACTATGGCTACACCTTC
CASSLTANNYGYTF
>-|TRBV28|-|TRBJ2-7|14
TGTGCCAGCAGTTTCGGGACTTTTAGCTACGAGCAGTACTTC
CASSFGTFSYEQYF
>TRBD1|TRBV5-6|-|TRBJ2-7|14
TGTGCCAGCAGGGTCCGGGACAGGACCTACGAGCAGTACTTC
CASRVRDRTYEQYF
>TRBD2|TRBV27|-|TRBJ2-5|18
TGTGCCAGCAGCCCAATCCCACCACTAGCGGGAGGCCAAGAGACCCAGTACTTC
CASSPIPPLAGGQETQYF
>-|TRBV7-9|few|TRBJ2-3|15
TGTGCCAGCAGCTTACGCGGGATTAGCACAGATACGCAGTATTTT
CASSLRGISTDTQYF
>-|TRBV4-2|few|TRBJ2-1|17
TGTGCCAGCAGCCAAGGGTTAGCGGATCCTTCCTACAATGAGCAGTTCTTC
CASSQGLADPSYNEQFF
>-|TRBV25-1|-|TRBJ1-2|13
TGTGCCAGCAGTCCGACAGGCTCCTATGGCTACACCTTC
CASSPTGSYGYTF